One sample yielded the 20 T cell receptor beta chains listed below, sequenced in a study of blood T cells in healthy people across ages (dated by TCRdb to 2015 to 2017). Library method: 5' RACE. TCRdb records Illumina HiSeq 2500 as the sequencer. A second PCR of about 7 to 12 cycles was run with a J-beta primer mix and a sample-barcoded 5' primer. TCRdb passed the public sequencing reads through fastp at Q25 and MiXCR, retaining productive beta sequences. Each CDR3 protein gets just one entry, which takes the most common genes and DNA from the rows behind it. The sample records 1.5 million to 2 million distinct CDR3 sequences, about 30% of which are singletons. Of the sample, 7.7% falls within the top ten clones. Sequences were obtained from blood. The receptors were gathered from a woman aged 30 to 39 in good health.

With respect to this clonotype: A much more abundant neighbour one base away suggests this may be a read error. The gene calls are TRBV11-2 and TRBJ1-2; D gene unclear. The CDR3 sequence is 13 residues long. In germline, CDR1 is SGHAT, CDR2 FQNNGV. DNA of the CDR3: TGTGCCGGCAGCTTAGTCCTTCGATGGGGCTACACCTTC. This encodes CAGSLVLRWGYTF.

In this sample, this clonotype turned up a few times. Written as DNA, the CDR3 is TGCGCCAGCAGCTTGGGTCTGGCTAGCGGGAGCATGGAGACCCAGTACTTC. It codes for CASSLGLASGSMETQYF. The chain carries TRBV5-1 and TRBJ2-4; 10 bases map to TRBD2. The J call could be wrong; TRBJ2-5 is a better fit for the DNA end. This CDR3 contains 17 residues. The germline CDR1 and CDR2 sequences are SGHRS and YFSETQ.

This clonotype was counted a few times. The V and J genes are TRBV9 and TRBJ2-1, with unresolved D. This CDR3 has 16 amino acids. V lost 0 bases, J lost 0 bases, and 10 bases lay in between. Germline V lookup: CDR1 SGDLS, CDR2 YYNGEE. Written as DNA, the CDR3 is TGTGCCAGCAGCGTAGGCGTGATTCTCTCCTACAATGAGCAGTTCTTC. Its protein product is CASSVGVILSYNEQFF.

A few counts support this clonotype. This chain uses TRBV29-1 with TRBJ1-4; TRBD1 agrees at 8 bases. V shed 8 bases and J 8 bases; nucleotides not matched to a gene: 13. This CDR3 region has 14 residues. CDR1 and CDR2 from the germline V gene are SQVTM and ANQGSEA. For the CDR3, the DNA is TGCAGCTGTACCGAGTCAGGGGGCGGGGAAAAACTGTTTTTT. Protein: CSCTESGGGEKLFF.

This clonotype showed up many times. The chain employs TRBV5-1 and TRBJ2-3, with no clear D. Looked up from germline, CDR1 is SGHRS and CDR2 is YFSETQ. The CDR3 extends over 14 amino acids. V was cut by 4 bases and J by 1 base, with 10 bases left in between. The CDR3 loop reads CASSPPAGTDTQYF. As DNA, the CDR3 is TGCGCCAGCAGCCCACCTGCTGGCACAGATACGCAGTATTTT.

This clonotype has a handful of counts. The chain recombines TRBV11-2 with TRBJ2-5; D may be TRBD1 or TRBD2 (5 bases each). The CDR3 loop spans 16 amino acids. Per germline, CDR1 SGHAT and CDR2 FQNNGV. V lost 4 bases and J lost 4, with 19 bases in between. In DNA form, the CDR3 reads TGTGCCAGCAGCTCGAGGCCCGGGACCTTGGGAGAGACCCAGTACTTC. Its protein is CASSSRPGTLGETQYF.

Regarding this clonotype: A junction boundary mismatches the germline segment, possibly from a read error. The V call is TRBV28, the J call TRBJ2-7; D gene unclear. The CDR3 totals 12 residues. The germline CDR1 and CDR2 sequences are MDHEN and SYDVKM. CDR3 in amino acids: CASSPTPYEQHF. In DNA form, the CDR3 reads TGTGCCAGCAGCCCCACGCCCTACGAGCAGCACTTC.

The chain has TRBV5-1 and TRBJ2-3; D possibly matches TRBD1 or TRBD2 (6 bases each). With 7 bases removed from V and 5 bases from J, the gap between germline ends came to 17 bases. This CDR3 has 14 amino acids. The germline gives CDR1 SGHRS, CDR2 YFSETQ. In nucleotides, the CDR3 is TGCGCCAGCTCGGAGGGGGAGAGAGGAGATACGCAGTATTTT. Protein: CASSEGERGDTQYF.

The table lists this clonotype with many counts. This chain connects TRBV6-1 to TRBJ1-5, with D unresolved. The V and J ends lost 4 bases and 9 bases respectively, with 13 bases between them. Germline CDR1 is MNHNS and CDR2 is SASEGT. This CDR3 is 13 amino acids long. The CDR3 DNA sequence: TGTGCCAGCAGTGGAGAGCTTCTCAGGCCCCAGCATTTT. The encoded protein is CASSGELLRPQHF.

There are a few counts of this clonotype. The chain links TRBV7-9 to TRBJ2-7; no reliable D call. Germline V lookup: CDR1 SEHNR, CDR2 FQNEAQ (reference sequence). The CDR3 covers 15 residues. V lost 5 bases and J lost 4, with 18 bases in between. The CDR3 DNA is TGTGCCAGCAGCCCACTTGGTACGGTGAGGTACGAGCAGTACTTC. Protein sequence: CASSPLGTVRYEQYF.

The V call is TRBV29-1, the J call TRBJ1-1; unclear D gene. CDR1 SQVTM and CDR2 ANQGSEA come from the germline V gene. The CDR3 consists of 13 residues. V was clipped by 3 bases and J by 0 bases, with 8 bases between them. DNA for the CDR3: TGCAGCGTTGAGGCAGAGATGAACACTGAAGCTTTCTTT. It encodes CSVEAEMNTEAFF.

In this sample, this clonotype turned up many times. This chain connects TRBV20-1 to TRBJ2-5; D unresolved. The germline V gene encodes CDR1 DFQATT and CDR2 SNEGSKA (reference sequence). This CDR3 is built from 12 residues. With 5 bases removed from V and 2 bases from J, the gap between germline ends came to 9 bases. The DNA for the CDR3 is TGCAGTGCTGGGGTTACGCAAGAGACCCAGTACTTC. Translated, it gives CSAGVTQETQYF.

Details on this clonotype: One base away lies a much larger clone, so this may be a sequencing read error. The V gene is TRBV5-1, the J gene TRBJ2-2, with D maybe TRBD2 (5 bases). This CDR3 contains 11 residues. Germline V gene lookup returns CDR1 SGHRS and CDR2 YFSETQ. CDR3 coding DNA: TGCGCCAGCAGCTTGGCCGGGGAGCGGTTTTTT. It is translated as CASSLAGERFF.

This clonotype was counted a few times. This chain joins TRBV20-1 and TRBJ2-7; D is unclear. Trimming pared 3 bases from V and 0 bases from J, leaving 15 bases between. This CDR3 region has 15 residues. Germline loops: CDR1 DFQATT, CDR2 SNEGSKA (reference sequence). The chain's CDR3 is CSASGERPPSYEQYF. The DNA of the CDR3 is TGCAGTGCTAGTGGCGAGCGTCCCCCCTCCTACGAGCAGTACTTC.

The table lists this clonotype with a few counts. The chain is built from TRBV7-2 and TRBJ2-7; 8 nucleotides align to TRBD1. The J call is doubtful: the DNA matches TRBJ2-5 better. The length of the CDR3 is 15 residues. Germline V lookup: CDR1 SGHTA, CDR2 FQGNSA. CDR3 DNA sequence: TGTGCCAGCAGCTTCGGACAGGGAGGTCGAGGGACCCAGTACTTC. It is translated as CASSFGQGGRGTQYF.

V and J are TRBV5-1 and TRBJ2-3, with 9 positions matching TRBD2. CDR1 is SGHRS, CDR2 YFSETQ, per germline. V lost 1 base, J lost 2 bases, and 5 bases stayed unmatched. The CDR3 spans 16 residues. The CDR3: CASSLRREGPTDTQYF. The CDR3 nucleotides read TGCGCCAGCAGCTTGAGGCGGGAGGGCCCCACAGATACGCAGTATTTT.

The V gene is TRBV29-1, the J gene TRBJ2-7; 10 bases are a match to TRBD2. In germline, CDR1 is SQVTM, CDR2 ANQGSEA. This CDR3 is built from 13 residues. V dropped 5 bases and J dropped 0; count of bases not matched to a gene: 1. The chain's CDR3 is CSVTSGNSYEQYF. The CDR3 nucleotides read TGCAGCGTTACTAGCGGGAACTCCTACGAGCAGTACTTC.

This chain links TRBV2 with TRBJ2-7; D is possibly TRBD1 or TRBD2 (7 bases each). The assigned J gene may be wrong: the sequence end matches TRBJ2-5 better. The germline gives CDR1 SNHLY, CDR2 FYNNEI. The CDR3 spans 14 residues. The CDR3 DNA is TGTGCCAGCAGGAGGGGGCTAGCGGAAGGGACCCAGTACTTC. Protein sequence: CASRRGLAEGTQYF.

This clonotype has more than one count but fewer than ten. The chain uses TRBV28 and TRBJ1-1; no firm D call. Trimming shortened V by 3 bases and J by 1 base, and 12 bases separated the two germline ends. CDR3 length equals 15 residues. CDR1 is MDHEN and CDR2 is SYDVKM in the germline V gene. The CDR3 loop is CASSFPTLRNTEAFF. CDR3 coding DNA: TGTGCCAGCAGTTTTCCCACACTGAGGAACACTGAAGCTTTCTTT.

The chain links TRBV29-1 to TRBJ2-1, with 9 bases aligning to TRBD1. CDR3 length: 14 amino acids. Germline V gives CDR1 SQVTM, CDR2 ANQGSEA. Trimming at V came to 3 bases and at J to 5 bases, leaving 5 bases not matched to a gene. This CDR3 is CSVDGQGNDNEQFF. The CDR3 DNA sequence: TGCAGCGTTGACGGACAGGGGAATGACAATGAGCAGTTCTTC.